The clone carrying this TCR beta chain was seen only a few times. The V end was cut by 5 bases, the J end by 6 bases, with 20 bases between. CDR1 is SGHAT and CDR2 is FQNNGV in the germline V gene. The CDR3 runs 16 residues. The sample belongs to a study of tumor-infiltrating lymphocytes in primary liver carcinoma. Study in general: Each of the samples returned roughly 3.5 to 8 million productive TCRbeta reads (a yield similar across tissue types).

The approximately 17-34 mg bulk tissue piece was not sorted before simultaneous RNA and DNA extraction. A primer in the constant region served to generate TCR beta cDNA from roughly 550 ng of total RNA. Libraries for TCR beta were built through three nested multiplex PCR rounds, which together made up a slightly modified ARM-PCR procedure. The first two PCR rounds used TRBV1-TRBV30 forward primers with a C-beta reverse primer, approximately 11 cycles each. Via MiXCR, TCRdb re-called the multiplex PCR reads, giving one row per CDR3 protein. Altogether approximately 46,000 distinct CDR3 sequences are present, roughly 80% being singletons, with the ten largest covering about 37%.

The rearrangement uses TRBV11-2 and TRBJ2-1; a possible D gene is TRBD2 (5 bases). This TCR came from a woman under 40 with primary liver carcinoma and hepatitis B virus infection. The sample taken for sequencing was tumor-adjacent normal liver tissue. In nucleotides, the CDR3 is TGTGCCAGCAGCCGACTAAACCCCGAGGTTGCCAATGAGCAGTTCTTC. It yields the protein CASSRLNPEVANEQFF.